This T cell receptor (beta chain) originates from a study of metastatic and nonmetastatic thyroid tumors. Study details: Repertoires from blood and tumor or nodule tissue of malignant and benign thyroid patients were compared. Study-level points and caveats: It was reported that TCR beta diversity was significantly higher in malignant thyroid tumors than benign nodules, in blood and tumor.

Using MiXCR, TCRdb reanalyzed the PCR reads. In the table there are approximately 12,000 clones, about 34% of which are singletons. All patients were treatment-naive before thyroid surgery. This clone was detected a few times. Its antigen remains unidentified. Germline assignment: CDR1 SGHNT and CDR2 YENEEA. The CDR3 consists of 11 residues. Trimming took 5 bases from V and 8 from J, leaving 9 bases between them. The receptor's source is a male donor with papillary thyroid cancer or a benign thyroid nodule (not recorded which). Some clones in this sample may be carry-over from other donors' samples. Sequenced: tumor tissue. V gene TRBV11-3 combines with J gene TRBJ1-1; no definite D call. In DNA, the CDR3 is TGTGCCAGCAGCCTCTGGGAAGAAGCTTTCTTT. It yields the protein CASSLWEEAFF. The full variable domain, its missing parts supplied by reference TRBV11-3 and TRBJ1-1, is EAGVVQSPRYKIIEKKQPVAFWCNPISGHNTLYWYLQNLGQGPELLIRYENEEAVDDSQLPKDRFSAERLKGVDSTLKIQPAELGDSAVYLCASSLWEEAFFGQGTRLTVV.